Shown below are 14 T cell receptor beta chains from a single sample sequenced in a study of shared clonotypes between healthy human individuals. Naive CD8 cells, CD45RO-negative and positively selected for CCR7, excluded terminally differentiated effector memory CD45RA+ cells. The table came from immunoSEQ multiplex PCR; TCRdb's copy has only in-frame clones and leaves some out. The data contain fewer than 800,000 clones, 92% of them seen just once; the ten biggest clones take up roughly 24%. Sequenced material: naive CD8+ T cells sorted from blood. All receptors come from a young man in good health.

The J gene is TRBJ1-1, the V gene TRBV6-5, with D perhaps TRBD1 (5 bases). Germline assignment: CDR1 MNHEY and CDR2 SVGAGI. Trimming removed 3 bases from V and 3 bases from J, with 17 bases in between. This CDR3 is built from 16 residues. The CDR3 DNA follows: TGTGCCAGCAGTTATTCACCCACTTGGGACCACACTGAAGCTTTCTTT. Translation: CASSYSPTWDHTEAFF.

The gene calls are TRBV30 and TRBJ2-5; 7 nucleotides line up with TRBD1. Germline V lookup: CDR1 GTSNPN, CDR2 SVGIG (reference sequence). Germline trimming cut 6 bases from V and 5 bases from J; bases unmatched to any gene: 12. The CDR3 runs 14 residues. CDR3 loop: CACEGQSLGETQYF. The CDR3, as DNA: TGTGCCTGCGAGGGACAGTCCTTGGGGGAGACCCAGTACTTC. Supplemented by reference TRBV30 and TRBJ2-5, the full variable domain reads SQTIHQWPATLVQPVGSPLSLECTVEGTSNPNLYWYRQAAGRGLQLLFYSVGIGQISSEVPQNLSASRPQDRQFILSSKKLLLSDSGFYLCACEGQSLGETQYFGPGTRLLVL.

The rearrangement joins TRBV7-2 to TRBJ2-7; D is perhaps TRBD2 (5 bases). The CDR3 runs 16 residues. Trimming shortened V by 3 bases and J by 1 base, and 16 bases separated the two germline ends. Germline V gene sequence: CDR1 SGHTA, CDR2 FQGNSA. For the CDR3, the DNA is TGTGCCAGCAGCTTCGGACTGGGAACGTGGTCCTACGAGCAGTACTTC. Translating it yields CASSFGLGTWSYEQYF.

As concerns this clone: Distinct nucleotide sequences in the sample also encode this CDR3. V usage is TRBV9 and J usage is TRBJ2-3; D gene unclear. The V gene lost 0 bases and the J gene lost 0 bases, with 5 bases spanning the gap. Germline CDR1 and CDR2: SGDLS and YYNGEE. CDR3 length: 14 residues. This CDR3 reads CASSVDGSTDTQYF. In DNA form, the CDR3 reads TGTGCCAGCAGCGTAGACGGGAGCACAGATACGCAGTATTTT.

This clone was observed many times. This chain uses TRBV4-1 with TRBJ2-5; possible D gene TRBD2, 5 bases. Germline CDR1 MGHRA, CDR2 YSYEKL. V was clipped by 0 bases and J by 6 bases, with 11 bases between them. CDR3 length: 14 residues. CDR3 DNA sequence: TGCGCCAGCAGCCAAGAGATCGGGATTCAGACCCAGTACTTC. Its translation is CASSQEIGIQTQYF.

This rearrangement joins TRBV27 to TRBJ2-1, with a weak D call TRBD1 (5 bases). Germline CDR1 reads MNHEY; CDR2 reads SMNVEV (reference sequence). The CDR3 length is 14 residues. Trimming removed 4 bases at V and 1 base at J, with 8 bases between. In nucleotides, the CDR3 is TGTGCCAGCAGTTCATACAGGTCCTACAATGAGCAGTTCTTC. This sequence encodes CASSSYRSYNEQFF.

V and J are TRBV7-8 and TRBJ2-3, with D perhaps matching TRBD1 (7 bases). The CDR3 consists of 20 residues. CDR1 is SGHVS and CDR2 is FQNEAQ in the germline V gene. Trimming pared 3 bases from V and 2 bases from J, leaving 27 bases between. The CDR3 reads CASSFSSRGEIPFNTDTQYF. CDR3 coding DNA: TGTGCCAGCAGCTTTTCGTCCAGGGGGGAAATTCCTTTTAACACAGATACGCAGTATTTT.

The DNA for the CDR3 is TGTGCCAGCAGCGTAGCTATGGACTACTCCTACAATGAGCAGTTCTTC. Translated, it gives CASSVAMDYSYNEQFF. V gene TRBV9 combines with J gene TRBJ2-1, with a possible D match to TRBD2 (6 bases). The CDR3 length is 16 residues. Germline lookup yields CDR1 SGDLS and CDR2 YYNGEE. The germline V and J ends were trimmed by 0 bases and 0 bases, with 10 bases remaining between them.

The rearrangement uses TRBV4-1 and TRBJ2-1, with 9 bases aligning to TRBD2. Trimming at V came to 0 bases and at J to 0 bases, leaving 9 bases not matched to a gene. The germline V gene encodes CDR1 MGHRA and CDR2 YSYEKL. CDR3 length: 19 amino acids. CDR3 residues: CASSQDDISGSSSYNEQFF. The DNA of the CDR3 is TGCGCCAGCAGCCAAGATGATATTAGCGGGAGTAGCTCCTACAATGAGCAGTTCTTC.

The CDR3 coding sequence is TGTGCCAGTAGTATCTCTAGCCGGGACTCGAGCTACGAGCAGTACTTC. Translating it yields CASSISSRDSSYEQYF. The chain joins TRBV19 to TRBJ2-7, with D maybe TRBD2 (6 bases). Germline lookup yields CDR1 LNHDA and CDR2 SQIVND (reference sequence). Trimming took off 3 bases at V and 3 bases at J, with 18 bases between the two ends. The CDR3 extends over 16 amino acids.

This rearrangement joins TRBV7-9 to TRBJ2-1, with TRBD2 matching 9 bases. The V gene end was trimmed by 4 bases and the J gene end by 4 bases; junction bases not matched to a gene: 11. The CDR3 extends over 17 amino acids. Germline CDR1 is SEHNR and CDR2 is FQNEAQ (reference sequence). In DNA, the CDR3 is TGTGCCAGCAGCTCCGGACTAGCGTTAGGGGCTTACAATGAGCAGTTCTTC. The encoded protein is CASSSGLALGAYNEQFF.

There are many counts of this clone. At the DNA level, this CDR3 is encoded by other sequences in the same sample as well. The rearrangement joins TRBV28 to TRBJ1-2, with unresolved D. The germline gives CDR1 MDHEN, CDR2 SYDVKM. The CDR3 spans 11 residues. V gave up 5 bases and J gave up 3 bases, with 4 bases separating them. The CDR3 DNA is TGTGCCAGCAGTCGGGACTATGGCTACACCTTC. This translates into CASSRDYGYTF.

J is TRBJ2-7 and V is TRBV4-3; D unclear. Per the germline V gene, CDR1 is LGHNA and CDR2 is YSLEER. The CDR3 contains 13 residues. V shed 0 bases and J shed 5 bases, with 8 bases lying between them. The chain's CDR3 is CASSQDPSNEQYF. The DNA of the CDR3 is TGCGCCAGCAGCCAAGATCCCAGTAACGAGCAGTACTTC.

The chain recombines TRBV7-9 with TRBJ2-2; D unresolved. This CDR3 is built from 16 residues. From germline, CDR1 is SEHNR and CDR2 FQNEAQ (reference sequence). V lost 2 bases and J 1 base, leaving 11 bases between the germline ends. CDR3 in amino acids: CASSLITVGNTGELFF. As DNA, the CDR3 is TGTGCCAGCAGCTTAATCACAGTGGGGAACACCGGGGAGCTGTTTTTT.